This T cell receptor (beta chain) stems from a study of T cell changes during pregnancy in multiple sclerosis. Sequencing used immunoSEQ multiplex PCR; TCRdb keeps in-frame clones, though not all of them. The sample carries tens of thousands of clones, around 92% recorded once. Losses at the gene ends were 3 bases for V and 2 bases for J; bases not matched to a gene: 3. In germline, CDR1 is SGDLS, CDR2 YYNGEE. The length of the CDR3 is 14 residues. Only one count was recorded for this clone. This clonotype was obtained from a female donor with multiple sclerosis, enrolled in a pregnancy study. Specimen: peripheral blood, collected after pregnancy. This rearrangement joins TRBV9 to TRBJ2-7; 9 nucleotides match TRBD2. This CDR3 reads CASSGLAGPYEQYF. The CDR3 DNA follows: TGTGCCAGCAGCGGGCTAGCGGGGCCCTACGAGCAGTACTTC.